What follows are 9 T cell receptor beta chains derived from one specimen sequenced in a study of T-cell reconstitution after alpha-beta-depleted transplantation in children. Preparation of the TCRbeta library used unique molecular identifiers. Via MiXCR, TCRdb re-called the PCR reads, giving one row per CDR3 protein. The data show approximately 510,000 distinct CDR3 sequences, about 17% seen once. The specimen was PBMCs from the stem cell graft donor, collected from the stem cell graft. These receptors came from a human donor who donated a stem cell graft to a child with acute lymphoblastic leukemia.

This clonotype was observed a few times. The chain is built from TRBV19 and TRBJ2-5; D gene uncertain. The V gene's germline CDR1 is LNHDA and CDR2 SQIVND (reference sequence). V was pared by 1 base and J by 1 base, with 4 bases between. The CDR3 totals 13 residues. The CDR3 DNA is TGTGCCAGTAGTATAGTGGCCCAAGAGACCCAGTACTTC. It codes for CASSIVAQETQYF.

Only a few counts were recorded for this clonotype. This chain uses TRBV4-1 with TRBJ2-2; D gene unclear. Trimming took off 4 bases at V and 2 bases at J, with 11 bases between the two ends. CDR1 and CDR2 (germline): MGHRA, YSYEKL. There are 15 residues in the CDR3. The CDR3 nucleotides are TGCGCCAGCAGCCCCCTTGTTGGAAACACCGGGGAGCTGTTTTTT. Translated: CASSPLVGNTGELFF.

A single count supports this clonotype. The J gene is TRBJ1-1, the V gene TRBV7-2; D is possibly TRBD1 (6 bases). Trimming shortened V by 3 bases and J by 2 bases, and 13 bases separated the two germline ends. The CDR3 consists of 15 residues. CDR1 is SGHTA and CDR2 is FQGNSA in the germline V gene. CDR3 nucleotides: TGTGCCAGCAGCTTCGAGGACAGATCAAACACTGAAGCTTTCTTT. It codes for CASSFEDRSNTEAFF.

V gene TRBV6-5 combines with J gene TRBJ2-7; TRBD1 aligns across 8 bases. Germline V CDR1 and CDR2: MNHEY, SVGAGI. The CDR3 loop spans 15 amino acids. V lost 0 bases and J lost 5; bases outside the gene matches: 6. CDR3 residues: CASSYSPGGPDEQYF. Written as DNA, the CDR3 is TGTGCCAGCAGTTACTCGCCAGGGGGCCCTGACGAGCAGTACTTC.

The rearrangement uses TRBV19 and TRBJ2-7; TRBD2 matches 7 bases. V trimming: 3 bases; J trimming: 6 bases; junction bases outside the gene matches: 11. The CDR3 extends over 15 amino acids. Looked up from germline, CDR1 is LNHDA and CDR2 is SQIVND (reference sequence). The DNA of the CDR3 is TGTGCCAGTAGTATCGAGCCAGCGGGAAAGAGCGAGCAGTACTTC. This codes for CASSIEPAGKSEQYF.

This clonotype was counted between two and nine times. This rearrangement joins TRBV27 to TRBJ1-3; D gene unclear. Germline V gene data show CDR1 as MNHEY and CDR2 as SMNVEV (reference sequence). This CDR3 comprises 11 residues. With 4 bases removed from V and 4 bases from J, the gap between germline ends came to 2 bases. CDR3 DNA sequence: TGTGCCAGCAGTTCGGGAAACACCATATATTTT. Encoded protein: CASSSGNTIYF.

V gene TRBV6-2 or TRBV6-3 combines with J gene TRBJ1-2, with D tentatively TRBD1 (6 bases). The germline CDR1 and CDR2 sequences are MNHEY and SVGEGT. This CDR3 contains 14 residues. V was shortened by 2 bases and J by 6 bases, with 13 bases between the two germline ends. Written as DNA, the CDR3 is TGTGCCAGCAGTTACGCAGGGGACCTGGATGGCTACACCTTC. It is translated as CASSYAGDLDGYTF.

This chain joins TRBV7-2 and TRBJ2-2; D possibly corresponds to TRBD2 (5 bases). V shed 5 bases and J shed 3 bases, with 19 bases lying between them. Germline V CDR1 and CDR2: SGHTA, FQGNSA. CDR3 length: 17 amino acids. This CDR3 reads CASSTHPTRGDTGELFF. The CDR3 DNA sequence: TGTGCCAGCAGCACTCACCCGACTCGGGGAGACACCGGGGAGCTGTTTTTT.

This chain connects TRBV5-1 to TRBJ1-5; 7 nucleotides agree with TRBD1. The CDR3 runs 15 residues. Germline assignment: CDR1 SGHRS and CDR2 YFSETQ. V dropped 4 bases and J dropped 2; count of bases not matched to a gene: 6. The CDR3 DNA follows: TGCGCCAGCAGCCAAACAGGGGAGTGCAATCAGCCCCAGCATTTT. This codes for CASSQTGECNQPQHF.